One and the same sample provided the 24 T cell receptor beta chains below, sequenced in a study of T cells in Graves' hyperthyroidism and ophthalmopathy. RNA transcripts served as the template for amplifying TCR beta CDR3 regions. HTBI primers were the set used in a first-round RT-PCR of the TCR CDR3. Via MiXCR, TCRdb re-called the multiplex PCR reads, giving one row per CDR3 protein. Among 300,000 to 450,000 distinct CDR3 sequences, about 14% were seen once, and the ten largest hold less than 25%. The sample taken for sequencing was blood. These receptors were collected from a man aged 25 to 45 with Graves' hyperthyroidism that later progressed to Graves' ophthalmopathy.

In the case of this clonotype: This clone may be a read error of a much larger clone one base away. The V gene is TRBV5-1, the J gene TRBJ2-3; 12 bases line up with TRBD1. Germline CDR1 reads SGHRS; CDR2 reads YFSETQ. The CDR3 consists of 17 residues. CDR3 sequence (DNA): TGCGCCGGCAGCCCGGGGGGGACAGGGGGCCTCACAGATACGCAGTATTTT. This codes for CAGSPGGTGGLTDTQYF.

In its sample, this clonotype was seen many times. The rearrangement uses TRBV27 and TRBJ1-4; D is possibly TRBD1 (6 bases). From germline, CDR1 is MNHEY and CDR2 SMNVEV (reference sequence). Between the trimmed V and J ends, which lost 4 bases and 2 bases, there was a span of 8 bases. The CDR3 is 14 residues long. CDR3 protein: CASSWGGTNEKLFF. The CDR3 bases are TGTGCCAGCAGTTGGGGGGGCACTAATGAAAAACTGTTTTTT.

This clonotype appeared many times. CDR3 in amino acids: CASSLNQGAVGEQYF. CDR3 nucleotide sequence: TGTGCCAGCAGTTTAAACCAGGGGGCGGTAGGCGAGCAGTACTTC. V usage is TRBV12-3 or TRBV12-4 and J usage is TRBJ2-7; 8 bases align to TRBD1. This CDR3 contains 15 residues. V was pared by 2 bases and J by 6 bases, with 9 bases of the junction left unmatched.

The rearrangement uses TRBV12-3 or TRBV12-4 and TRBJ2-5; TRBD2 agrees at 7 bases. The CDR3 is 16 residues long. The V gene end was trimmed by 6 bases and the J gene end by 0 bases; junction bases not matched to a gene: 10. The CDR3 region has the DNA TGTGCCAGCAGCCTGGGAGGGGTGAGGTACCAAGAGACCCAGTACTTC. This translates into CASSLGGVRYQETQYF.

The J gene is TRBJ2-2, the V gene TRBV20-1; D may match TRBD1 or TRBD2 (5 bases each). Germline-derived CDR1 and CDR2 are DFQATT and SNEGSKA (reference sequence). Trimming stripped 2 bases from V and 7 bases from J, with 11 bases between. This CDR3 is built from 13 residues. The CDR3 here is CSARSGADGELFF. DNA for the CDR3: TGCAGTGCTAGATCCGGGGCGGACGGGGAGCTGTTTTTT.

CDR3 sequence (DNA): TGCAGTGCTAGAGATCAAGGACAGGGTTATTCCGAGCAGTACTTC. Translation gives CSARDQGQGYSEQYF. The chain carries TRBV20-1 and TRBJ2-7, with 8 positions matching TRBD1. Per the germline V gene, CDR1 is DFQATT and CDR2 is SNEGSKA (reference sequence). This CDR3 spans 15 amino acids. Trimming removed 0 bases from V and 6 bases from J; junction bases left unmatched: 10.

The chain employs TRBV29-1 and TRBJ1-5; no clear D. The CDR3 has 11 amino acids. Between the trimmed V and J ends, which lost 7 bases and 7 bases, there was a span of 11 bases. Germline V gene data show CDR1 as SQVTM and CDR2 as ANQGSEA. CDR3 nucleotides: TGCAGCGCCGAGACCAGACAGCCCCAGCATTTT. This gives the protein CSAETRQPQHF. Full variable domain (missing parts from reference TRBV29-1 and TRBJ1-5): SAVISQKPSRDICQRGTSLTIQCQVDSQVTMMFWYRQQPGQSLTLIATANQGSEATYESGFVIDKFPISRPNLTFSTLTVSNMSPEDSSIYLCSAETRQPQHFGDGTRLSIL.

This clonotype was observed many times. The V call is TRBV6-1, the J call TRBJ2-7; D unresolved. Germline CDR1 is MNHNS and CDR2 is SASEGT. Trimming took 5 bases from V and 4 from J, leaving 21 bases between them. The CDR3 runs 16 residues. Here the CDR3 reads CASSSALDRLPYEQYF. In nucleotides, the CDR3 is TGTGCCAGCAGTTCGGCTTTAGACCGACTTCCTTACGAGCAGTACTTC.

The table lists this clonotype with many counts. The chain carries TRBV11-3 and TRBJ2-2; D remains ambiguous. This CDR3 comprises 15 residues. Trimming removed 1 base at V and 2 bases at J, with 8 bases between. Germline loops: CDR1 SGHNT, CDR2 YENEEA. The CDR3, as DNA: TGTGCCAGCAGCTTAGGGAACAGAAACACCGGGGAGCTGTTTTTT. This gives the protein CASSLGNRNTGELFF.

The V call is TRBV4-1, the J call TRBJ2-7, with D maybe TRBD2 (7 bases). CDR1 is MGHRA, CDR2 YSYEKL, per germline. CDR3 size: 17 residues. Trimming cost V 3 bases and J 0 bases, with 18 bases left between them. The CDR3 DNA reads TGCGCCAGCAGCCAGGGAGGGGGACTTTTTAGCTCCTACGAGCAGTACTTC. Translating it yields CASSQGGGLFSSYEQYF.

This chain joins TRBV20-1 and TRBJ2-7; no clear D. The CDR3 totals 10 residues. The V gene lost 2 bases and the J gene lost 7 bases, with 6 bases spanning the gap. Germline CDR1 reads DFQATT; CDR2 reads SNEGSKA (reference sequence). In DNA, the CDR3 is TGCAGTGCTAGACAGGAGGAGCAGTACTTC. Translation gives CSARQEEQYF.

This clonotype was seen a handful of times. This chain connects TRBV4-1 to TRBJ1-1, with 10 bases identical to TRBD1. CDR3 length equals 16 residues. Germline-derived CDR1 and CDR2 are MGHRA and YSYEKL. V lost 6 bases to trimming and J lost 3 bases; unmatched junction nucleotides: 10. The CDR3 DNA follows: TGCGCCAGCAGACAAAACCTTGGACAGGGGGACACTGAAGCTTTCTTT. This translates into CASRQNLGQGDTEAFF.

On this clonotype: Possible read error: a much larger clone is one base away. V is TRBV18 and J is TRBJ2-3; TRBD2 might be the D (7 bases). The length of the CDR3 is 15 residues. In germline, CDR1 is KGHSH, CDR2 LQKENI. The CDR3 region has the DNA TGTGCCAGCTCACTTACGCGGGGGCTCACAGATGCGCAGTATTTT. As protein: CASSLTRGLTDAQYF.

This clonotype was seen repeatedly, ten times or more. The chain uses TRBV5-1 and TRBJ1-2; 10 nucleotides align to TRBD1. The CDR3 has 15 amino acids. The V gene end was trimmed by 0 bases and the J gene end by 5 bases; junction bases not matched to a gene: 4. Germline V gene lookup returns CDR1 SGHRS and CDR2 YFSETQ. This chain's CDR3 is CASSLEDRGIYGYTF. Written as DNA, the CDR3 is TGCGCCAGCAGCTTGGAGGACAGGGGGATTTATGGCTACACCTTC.

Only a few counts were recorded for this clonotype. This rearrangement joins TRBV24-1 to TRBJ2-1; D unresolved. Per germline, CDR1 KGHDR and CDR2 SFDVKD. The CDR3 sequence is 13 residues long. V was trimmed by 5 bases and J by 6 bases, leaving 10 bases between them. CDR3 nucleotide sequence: TGTGCCACCAGTGCCCTGTTCCTCAATGAGCAGTTCTTC. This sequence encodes CATSALFLNEQFF.

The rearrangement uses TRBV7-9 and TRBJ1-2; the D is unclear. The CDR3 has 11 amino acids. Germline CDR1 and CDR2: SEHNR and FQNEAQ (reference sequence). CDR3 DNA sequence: TGTGCGCCAGAGGCTAACTATGGCTACACCTTC. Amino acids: CAPEANYGYTF.

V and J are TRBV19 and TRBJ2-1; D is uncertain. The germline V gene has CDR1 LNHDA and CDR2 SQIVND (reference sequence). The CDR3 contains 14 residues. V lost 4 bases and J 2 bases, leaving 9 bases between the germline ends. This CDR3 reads CASSKDMAYNEQFF. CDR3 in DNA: TGTGCCAGTAGTAAAGACATGGCCTACAATGAGCAGTTCTTC.

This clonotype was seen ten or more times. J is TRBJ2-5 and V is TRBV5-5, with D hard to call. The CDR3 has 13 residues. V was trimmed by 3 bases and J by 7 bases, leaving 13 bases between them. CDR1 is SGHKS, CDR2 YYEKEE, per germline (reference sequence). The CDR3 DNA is TGTGCCAGCAGCTCACCGGATATCGGGACCCAGTACTTC. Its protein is CASSSPDIGTQYF.

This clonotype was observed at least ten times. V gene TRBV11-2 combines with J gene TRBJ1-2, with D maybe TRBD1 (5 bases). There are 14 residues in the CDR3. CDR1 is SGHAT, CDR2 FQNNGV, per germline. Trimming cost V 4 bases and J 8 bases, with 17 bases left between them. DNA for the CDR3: TGTGCCAGCAGCTGGAGAGGTCACCGGGACGGCTACACCTTC. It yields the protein CASSWRGHRDGYTF.

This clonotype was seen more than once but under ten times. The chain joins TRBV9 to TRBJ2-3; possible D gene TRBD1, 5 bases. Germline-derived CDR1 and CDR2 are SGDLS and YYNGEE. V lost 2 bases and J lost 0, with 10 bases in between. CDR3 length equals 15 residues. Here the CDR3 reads CASSVDRTSTDTQYF. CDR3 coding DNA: TGTGCCAGCAGCGTCGACAGAACTAGCACAGATACGCAGTATTTT.

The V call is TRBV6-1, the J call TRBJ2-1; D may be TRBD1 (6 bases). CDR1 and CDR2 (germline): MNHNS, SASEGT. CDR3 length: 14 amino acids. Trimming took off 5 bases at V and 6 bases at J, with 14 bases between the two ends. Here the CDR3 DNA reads TGTGCCAGCAGTACCGGGACAAAACCCAATGAGCAGTTCTTC. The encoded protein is CASSTGTKPNEQFF.

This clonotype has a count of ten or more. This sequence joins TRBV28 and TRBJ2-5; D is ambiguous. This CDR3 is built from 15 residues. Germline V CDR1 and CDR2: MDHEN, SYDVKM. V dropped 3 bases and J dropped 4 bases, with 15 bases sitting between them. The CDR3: CASSLTEGFGETQYF. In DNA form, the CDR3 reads TGTGCCAGCAGTTTGACGGAAGGGTTTGGAGAGACCCAGTACTTC.

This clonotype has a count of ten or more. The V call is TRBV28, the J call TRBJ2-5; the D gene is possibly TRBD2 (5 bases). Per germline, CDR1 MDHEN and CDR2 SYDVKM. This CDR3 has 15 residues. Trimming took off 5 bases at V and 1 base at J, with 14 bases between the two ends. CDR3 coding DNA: TGTGCCAGCAGTGCGGGCGGACGCATCCAAGAGACCCAGTACTTC. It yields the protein CASSAGGRIQETQYF.

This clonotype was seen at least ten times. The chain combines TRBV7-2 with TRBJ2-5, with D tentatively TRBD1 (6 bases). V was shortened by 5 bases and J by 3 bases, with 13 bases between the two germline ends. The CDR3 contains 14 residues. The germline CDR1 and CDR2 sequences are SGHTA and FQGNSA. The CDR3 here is CASSPGALKETQYF. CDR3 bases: TGTGCCAGCAGCCCAGGGGCTTTAAAAGAGACCCAGTACTTC.